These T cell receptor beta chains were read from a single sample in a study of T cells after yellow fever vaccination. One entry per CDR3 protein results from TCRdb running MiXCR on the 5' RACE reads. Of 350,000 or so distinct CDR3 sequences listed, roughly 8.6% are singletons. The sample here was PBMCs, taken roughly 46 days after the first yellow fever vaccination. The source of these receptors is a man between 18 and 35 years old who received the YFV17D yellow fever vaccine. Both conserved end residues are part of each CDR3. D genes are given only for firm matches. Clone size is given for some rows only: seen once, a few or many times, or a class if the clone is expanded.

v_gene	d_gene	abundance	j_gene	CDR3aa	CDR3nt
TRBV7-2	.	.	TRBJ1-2	CASSLPQNYGYTF	TGTGCCAGCAGCTTACCTCAAAACTATGGCTACACCTTC
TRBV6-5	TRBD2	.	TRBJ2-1	CASSYSAGGYNEQFF	TGTGCCAGCAGTTACAGCGCGGGGGGCTACAATGAGCAGTTCTTC
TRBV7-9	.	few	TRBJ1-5	CASSTQGLQPQHF	TGTGCCAGCAGCACACAGGGTTTGCAGCCCCAGCATTTT
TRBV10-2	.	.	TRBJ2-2	CASSESVNTGELFF	TGCGCCAGCAGTGAGTCAGTAAACACCGGGGAGCTGTTTTTT
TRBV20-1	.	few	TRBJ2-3	CSAHNPRISTDTQYF	TGCAGTGCACACAACCCCAGGATTAGCACAGATACGCAGTATTTT
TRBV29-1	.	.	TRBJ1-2	CSVFDGEVFGYTF	TGCAGCGTTTTCGATGGGGAGGTGTTCGGCTACACCTTC
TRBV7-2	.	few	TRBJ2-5	CAVRRVNGETQYF	TGTGCCGTTAGGCGGGTAAACGGAGAGACCCAGTACTTC
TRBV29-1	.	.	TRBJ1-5	CSVREGTSNQPQHF	TGCAGCGTTCGGGAAGGGACTAGCAATCAGCCCCAGCATTTT
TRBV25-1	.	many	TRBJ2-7	CASSVLSYEQYF	TGTGCCAGCAGTGTTCTCTCCTACGAGCAGTACTTC
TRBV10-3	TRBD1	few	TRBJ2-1	CAISEDRGLDEQFF	TGTGCCATCAGTGAGGACAGGGGGCTCGATGAGCAGTTCTTC
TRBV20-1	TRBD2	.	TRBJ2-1	CSAQKPSGGRDEQFF	TGCAGTGCCCAGAAGCCTAGCGGGGGGAGGGATGAGCAGTTCTTC
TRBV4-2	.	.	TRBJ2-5	CASSQERQGGETQYF	TGTGCCAGCAGCCAAGAACGTCAGGGGGGAGAGACCCAGTACTTC
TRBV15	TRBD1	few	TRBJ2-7	CATQDRNYEQYF	TGTGCCACCCAGGACAGGAATTACGAGCAGTACTTC
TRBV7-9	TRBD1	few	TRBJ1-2	CASSFTSHRGDGYTF	TGTGCCAGCAGCTTCACCTCCCACAGGGGCGATGGCTACACCTTC
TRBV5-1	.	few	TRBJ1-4	CASSLDGGSNEKLFF	TGCGCCAGCAGCTTGGATGGCGGCTCTAATGAAAAACTGTTTTTT
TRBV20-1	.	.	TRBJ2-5	CSARDFARVGGTQYF	TGCAGTGCTAGAGATTTTGCGCGGGTTGGGGGCACCCAGTACTTC
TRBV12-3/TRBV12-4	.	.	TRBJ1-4	CASSAIGALGKLFF	TGTGCCAGCAGCGCGATCGGGGCGCTTGGAAAACTGTTTTTT
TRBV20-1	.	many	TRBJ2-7	CSARERTDYEQYF	TGCAGTGCTAGAGAGAGGACGGATTACGAGCAGTACTTC